The 17 T cell receptor beta chains below come from one sample, sequenced in a study of metastatic and nonmetastatic thyroid tumors. There were no patients who had received any treatment before thyroid surgery. TCRdb re-clonotyped the PCR reads through MiXCR. In the table there are about 16,000 clones, more than 15% of which are singletons. The sample consisted of blood. All receptors derive from a female donor with papillary thyroid cancer or a benign thyroid nodule (not recorded which). Some clones in this sample may be carry-over from other donors' samples.

This clone showed up many times. The chain carries TRBV5-4 and TRBJ2-2; possibly TRBD1 for D (5 bases). V was shortened by 4 bases and J by 1 base, with 14 bases between the two germline ends. The CDR3 contains 16 residues. The germline V gene encodes CDR1 SGHNT and CDR2 YYREEE (reference sequence). The CDR3 DNA reads TGTGCCAGCAGCAGGGGCGGACCAGGGAACACCGGGGAGCTGTTTTTT. This gives the protein CASSRGGPGNTGELFF.

The V gene is TRBV28, the J gene TRBJ2-1; 9 bases map to TRBD2. V lost 5 bases, J lost 4 bases, and 6 bases stayed unmatched. CDR3 length: 15 amino acids. From germline, CDR1 is MDHEN and CDR2 SYDVKM. This CDR3 reads CASSPGGRDYNEQFF. CDR3 nucleotide sequence: TGTGCCAGCAGTCCAGGCGGGAGGGATTACAATGAGCAGTTCTTC.

The rearrangement links TRBV14 to TRBJ2-4; 8 nucleotides line up with TRBD1. The CDR3 is made up of 16 amino acids. Trimming took 1 base from V and 0 from J; bases not matched to a gene: 2. Germline assignment: CDR1 SGHDN and CDR2 FVKESK. The CDR3 loop reads CASSQGQGLAKNIQYF. CDR3 nucleotides: TGTGCCAGCAGCCAAGGACAGGGGCTAGCCAAAAACATTCAGTACTTC.

This clone is deemed medium-sized (0.01 to 0.1%). V usage is TRBV12-3 or TRBV12-4 and J usage is TRBJ1-2; TRBD1 might be the D (5 bases). The CDR3 is 12 residues long. The V gene lost 2 bases and the J gene lost 7 bases, with 8 bases spanning the gap. The DNA of the CDR3 is TGTGCCAGCAGTTTATCAGGGTCTGGCTACACCTTC. The encoded protein is CASSLSGSGYTF.

This clone was detected many times. The chain recombines TRBV5-4 with TRBJ2-1; TRBD2 agrees at 7 bases. Germline V gene lookup returns CDR1 SGHNT and CDR2 YYREEE (reference sequence). V was pared by 3 bases and J by 9 bases, with 15 bases of the junction left unmatched. The CDR3 has 16 amino acids. CDR3 region: CASSSGTILTNSEQFF. The CDR3, as DNA: TGTGCCAGCAGCTCCGGGACTATCCTGACAAACAGTGAGCAGTTCTTC.

This chain links TRBV20-1 with TRBJ1-2, with D uncertain. CDR1 is DFQATT and CDR2 is SNEGSKA in the germline V gene (reference sequence). Trimming took off 0 bases at V and 0 bases at J, with 8 bases between the two ends. The CDR3 length is 14 residues. In DNA, the CDR3 is TGCAGTGCTAGAGATCCGGCTTCTAACTATGGCTACACCTTC. Translation: CSARDPASNYGYTF.

This clone has at least ten counts. V gene TRBV5-1 combines with J gene TRBJ2-1; the D is unclear. The germline gives CDR1 SGHRS, CDR2 YFSETQ. The CDR3 has 13 amino acids. V shed 1 base and J shed 6 bases, with 8 bases lying between them. CDR3 bases: TGCGCCAGCAGCTTGCCGGGCGTCAATGAGCAGTTCTTC. Translated: CASSLPGVNEQFF.

This clone was seen only a few times. V is TRBV19 and J is TRBJ2-1, with a possible D match to TRBD2 (6 bases). The germline gives CDR1 LNHDA, CDR2 SQIVND (reference sequence). With 3 bases removed from V and 6 bases from J, the gap between germline ends came to 15 bases. This CDR3 spans 15 amino acids. CDR3 loop: CASSISGEVSNEQFF. The CDR3, as DNA: TGTGCCAGTAGTATCTCGGGGGAGGTGAGCAATGAGCAGTTCTTC.

The V call is TRBV4-1, the J call TRBJ1-6, with D perhaps TRBD1 (6 bases). The CDR3 sequence is 18 residues long. The germline V and J ends were trimmed by 1 base and 7 bases, with 20 bases remaining between them. Germline values: CDR1 MGHRA, CDR2 YSYEKL. CDR3 nucleotide sequence: TGCGCCAGCAGCCAAGGAGTGCAGGGGACCCATCGGAATTCACCCCTCCACTTT. It codes for CASSQGVQGTHRNSPLHF.

This clone was seen many times. The V gene is TRBV28, the J gene TRBJ2-1, with 7 bases fitting TRBD2. Germline V lookup: CDR1 MDHEN, CDR2 SYDVKM. The CDR3 covers 17 residues. Trimming cost V 11 bases and J 0 bases; bases outside gene matches: 16. CDR3 nucleotide sequence: TGTGCCTCGGGGCCGTTACAGCGGGGAAGCTCCTACAATGAGCAGTTCTTC. Protein: CASGPLQRGSSYNEQFF.

This clone has at least ten counts. The final CDR3 position lacks the conserved phenylalanine or tryptophan, pointing to a likely read error. The chain couples TRBV5-1 to TRBJ1-6; no clear D. Deletions cut 1 base from V and 8 bases from J, with 19 bases between. Germline assignment: CDR1 SGHRS and CDR2 YFSETQ. CDR3 length: 17 amino acids. The chain's CDR3 is CASSLTAGRIEDSPLHL. The CDR3, as DNA: TGCGCCAGCAGCTTGACCGCGGGGAGGATCGAGGATTCACCCCTCCACCTT.

This clone was detected ten times or more. CDR3 residues: CASRPPGQGAAFF. The CDR3 bases are TGTGCCAGCAGGCCGCCCGGACAGGGGGCCGCTTTCTTT. The chain uses TRBV6-1 and TRBJ1-1, with TRBD1 identical over 11 bases. Germline V gene data show CDR1 as MNHNS and CDR2 as SASEGT. CDR3 size: 13 residues. After removal of 6 bases from V and 11 bases from J, the junction contained 8 bases not matched to a gene.

The chain is built from TRBV10-3 and TRBJ2-2; D is unresolved. The V end lost 6 bases, the J end lost 10 bases, and 18 bases lay between the germline ends. CDR1 is ENHRY, CDR2 SYGVKD, per germline. This CDR3 contains 14 residues. CDR3: CAIRAYGEPLELFF. The DNA for the CDR3 is TGTGCCATCAGGGCGTATGGGGAACCCTTGGAGCTGTTTTTT.

This clone is labeled as medium-sized. The gene calls are TRBV5-1 and TRBJ2-3, with D tentatively TRBD1 or TRBD2 (5 bases each). The V end lost 2 bases, the J end lost 3 bases, and 13 bases lay between the germline ends. The CDR3 covers 15 residues. CDR1 is SGHRS, CDR2 YFSETQ, per germline. This chain's CDR3 is CASSFGGRATDTQYF. In nucleotides, the CDR3 is TGCGCCAGCAGCTTTGGGGGAAGGGCGACAGATACGCAGTATTTT.

The rearrangement joins TRBV30 to TRBJ1-2; a weak D match, TRBD1 (6 bases). V lost 2 bases to trimming and J lost 2 bases, with 15 bases between them. This CDR3 is 15 amino acids long. Germline assignment: CDR1 GTSNPN and CDR2 SVGIG (reference sequence). The CDR3 loop is CAWSRSGAGNYGYTF. Written as DNA, the CDR3 is TGTGCCTGGAGTCGATCAGGGGCGGGGAACTATGGCTACACCTTC.

This clone is medium-sized within its sample. The gene calls are TRBV4-1 and TRBJ1-2, with D perhaps TRBD1 (5 bases). The ends were cut back, 0 bases at V and 8 bases at J, with 10 bases in the middle. The V gene's germline CDR1 is MGHRA and CDR2 YSYEKL. The CDR3 has 13 residues. The CDR3 region is CASSQEAGGGYTF. The CDR3 DNA reads as TGCGCCAGCAGCCAAGAGGCGGGGGGGGGCTACACCTTC.

A note on this clone: An end of the junction differs from the germline gene, which may be a read error. The genes are TRBV20-1 and TRBJ2-7; the match to TRBD2 covers 14 bases. CDR3 length: 17 residues. Looked up from germline, CDR1 is DFQATT and CDR2 is SNEGSKA (reference sequence). CDR3 sequence: CSAITGLAGGLRGEQYF. The CDR3 nucleotides read TGTAGTGCTATAACTGGACTAGCGGGAGGCCTGAGGGGCGAGCAGTACTTC.